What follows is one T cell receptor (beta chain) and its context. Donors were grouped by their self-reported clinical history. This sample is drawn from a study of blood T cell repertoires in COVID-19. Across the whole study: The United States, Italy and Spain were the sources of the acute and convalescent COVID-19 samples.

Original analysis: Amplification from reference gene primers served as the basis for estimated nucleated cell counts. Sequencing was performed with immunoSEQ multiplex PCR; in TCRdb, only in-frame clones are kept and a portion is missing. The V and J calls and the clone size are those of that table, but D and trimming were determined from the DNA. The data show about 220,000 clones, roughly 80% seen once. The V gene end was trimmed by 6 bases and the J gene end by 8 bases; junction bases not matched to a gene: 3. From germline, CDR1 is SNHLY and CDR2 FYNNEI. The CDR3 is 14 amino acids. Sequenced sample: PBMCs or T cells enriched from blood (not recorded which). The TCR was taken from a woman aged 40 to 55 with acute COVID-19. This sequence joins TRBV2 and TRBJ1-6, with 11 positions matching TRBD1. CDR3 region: CASRGQGDHSPLHF. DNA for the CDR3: TGTGCCAGCAGGGGACAGGGGGATCATTCACCCCTCCACTTT. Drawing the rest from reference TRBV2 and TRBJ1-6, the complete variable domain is EPEVTQTPSHQVTQMGQEVILRCVPISNHLYFYWYRQILGQKVEFLVSFYNNEISEKSEIFDDQFSVERPDGSNFTLKIRSTKLEDSAMYFCASRGQGDHSPLHFGNGTRLTVT.